Described below is a single TCR beta chain sequence and its context. The CDR3 is 15 amino acids. Germline CDR1 and CDR2: SGHDT and YYEEEE. The V gene lost 1 base and the J gene lost 4 bases, with 14 bases spanning the gap. The data derive from a study of blood T cell repertoires in COVID-19. The overall study: PBMCs, B-cell-depleted T cells, or T cells were the source of the cDNA or gDNA that made up the material.

In the authors' workflow: Amplification from reference gene primers served as the basis for estimated nucleated cell counts. Assay: immunoSEQ multiplex PCR; the TCRdb copy retains only in-frame clones and omits some. The V and J calls and clone size are taken from that table; D and trimming were inferred from the DNA. The sample records about 240,000 clones, about nine tenths being singletons. The chain joins TRBV5-6 to TRBJ1-1; TRBD1 might be the D (6 bases). The sequenced sample was peripheral blood. This TCR was sampled from a man between 60 and 70 years old with acute or convalescent COVID-19. The CDR3 protein is CASSLTLGAGTEAFF. The CDR3 region has the DNA TGTGCCAGCAGCTTGACCTTGGGGGCGGGCACTGAAGCTTTCTTT.